The entry that follows covers one T cell receptor (beta chain) sequence. The CDR3 covers 15 residues. V lost 5 bases and J lost 5, with 18 bases in between. Germline lookup yields CDR1 SGHVS and CDR2 FNYEAQ. These data belong to a study of control samples from healthy donors and cancer patients. Assay used: immunoSEQ multiplex PCR; TCRdb lists only in-frame clones, some missing. The table has roughly 69,000 clones, under 85% seen once. Material for sequencing was blood. The clonotype originates from a man aged 55-75 years in good health. V gene TRBV7-6 combines with J gene TRBJ2-5; tentative D call: TRBD1 (5 bases). The CDR3 DNA reads TGTGCCAGCAGCCGTCAGATAGGGGATGGGGAGACCCAGTACTTC. As protein: CASSRQIGDGETQYF.